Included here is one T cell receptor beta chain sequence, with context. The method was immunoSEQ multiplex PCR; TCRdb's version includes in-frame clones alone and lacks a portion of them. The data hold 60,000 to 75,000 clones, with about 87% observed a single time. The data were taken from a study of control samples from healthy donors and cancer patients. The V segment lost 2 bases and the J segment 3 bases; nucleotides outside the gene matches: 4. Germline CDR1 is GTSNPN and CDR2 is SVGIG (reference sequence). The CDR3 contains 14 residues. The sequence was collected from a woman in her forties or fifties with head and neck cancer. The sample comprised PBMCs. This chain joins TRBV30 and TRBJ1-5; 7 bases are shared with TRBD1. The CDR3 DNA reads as TGTGCCTGGAGTTCTGGGACAGACAATCAGCCCCAGCATTTT. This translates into CAWSSGTDNQPQHF.